Listed below are T cell receptor beta chains from one sample, sequenced in a study. Using its own MiXCR run on the 5' RACE reads, TCRdb lists one record per CDR3 protein. The table lists fewer than 55,000 distinct CDR3 sequences, roughly 23% of them singletons. The sample consisted of Tregs sorted from a lymph node. The source of these receptors is a female donor with breast cancer. The CDR3 runs from the conserved cysteine through the conserved F or W.

V	J	CDR3
TRBV4-1	TRBJ2-2	CASSTWETGELFF
TRBV10-1	TRBJ2-2	CASSEFGTGADTGELFF
TRBV20-1	TRBJ2-5	CSASLAGFETQYF
TRBV6-5	TRBJ2-1	CASSISGENEQFF
TRBV13	TRBJ1-1	CASRRWGTGGLNTEAFF
TRBV27	TRBJ2-7	CASSPPQGGAYEQYF
TRBV24-1	TRBJ2-6	CATSGSSGANVLTF
TRBV9	TRBJ1-1	CASSVSYRVGGTEAFF
TRBV11-3	TRBJ1-3	CASSTTGTGRPGNTIYF
TRBV11-2	TRBJ1-1	CASSLVGGVMNTEAFF
TRBV7-9	TRBJ2-1	CASSVSGSRIAEQFF
TRBV15	TRBJ2-2	CATSRGREDTGELFF
TRBV7-9	TRBJ2-7	CASSPDVYEQYF
TRBV7-2	TRBJ2-7	CASSLGGATGEQYF
TRBV7-9	TRBJ2-7	CASSLAGRAYEQYF
TRBV5-1	TRBJ1-1	CASSDGILMNTEAFF
TRBV20-1	TRBJ2-7	CSAYLSRPGPKGSYEQYF
TRBV6-5	TRBJ2-2	CASSFTNTGELFF
TRBV5-1	TRBJ1-2	CASSSGTSYYGYTF
TRBV20-1	TRBJ1-6	CSARTGGNSPLHF
TRBV2	TRBJ2-1	CASSSGGRAGNEQFF
TRBV20-1	TRBJ1-6	CSARGRIVNSPLHF